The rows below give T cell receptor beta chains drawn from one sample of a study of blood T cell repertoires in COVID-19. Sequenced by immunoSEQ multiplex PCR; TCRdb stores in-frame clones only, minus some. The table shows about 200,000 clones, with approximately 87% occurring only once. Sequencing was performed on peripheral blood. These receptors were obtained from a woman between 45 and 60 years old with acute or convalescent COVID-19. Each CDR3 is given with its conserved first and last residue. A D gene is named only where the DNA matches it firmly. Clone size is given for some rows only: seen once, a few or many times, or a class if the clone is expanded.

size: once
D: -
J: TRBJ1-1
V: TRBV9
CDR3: CASSVEVDTEAFF

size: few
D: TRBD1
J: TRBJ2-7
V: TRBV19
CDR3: CASRPGQGVPYEQYF

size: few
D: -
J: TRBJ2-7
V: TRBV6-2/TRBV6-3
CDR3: CASSYGTRISYEQYF

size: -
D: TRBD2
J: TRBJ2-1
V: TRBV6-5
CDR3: CASSLSGLEYNEQFF

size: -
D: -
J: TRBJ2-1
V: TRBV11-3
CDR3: CASSSISQGYNEQFF

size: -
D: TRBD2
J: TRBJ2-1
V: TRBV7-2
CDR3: CASSPLERGGRGVQFF

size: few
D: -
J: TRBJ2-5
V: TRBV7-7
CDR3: CASSHRPQQVQVYTETQYF

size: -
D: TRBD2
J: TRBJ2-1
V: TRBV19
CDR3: CASKLAGAYNEQFF

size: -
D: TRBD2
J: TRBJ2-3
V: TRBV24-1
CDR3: CATSDPGTSGRDTQYF

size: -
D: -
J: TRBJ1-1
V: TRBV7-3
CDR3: CASSFNHQGAEAFF

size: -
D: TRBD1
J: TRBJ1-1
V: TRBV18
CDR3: CASSPRTGADTEAFF

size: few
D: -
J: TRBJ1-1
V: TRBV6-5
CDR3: CASTPRVDTEAFF

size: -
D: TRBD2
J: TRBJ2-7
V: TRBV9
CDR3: CASSPRLAGWDEQYF

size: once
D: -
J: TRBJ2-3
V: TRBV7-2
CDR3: CASSLALPDTQYF

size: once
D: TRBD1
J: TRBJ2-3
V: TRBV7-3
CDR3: CASSVQGVPATDTQYF

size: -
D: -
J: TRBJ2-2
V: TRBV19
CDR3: CASSPHGGGELFF

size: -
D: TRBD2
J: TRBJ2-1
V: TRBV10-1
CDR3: CASSESGTSVEEQFF

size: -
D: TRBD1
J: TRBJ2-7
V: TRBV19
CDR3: CASSKPGQGYEQYF

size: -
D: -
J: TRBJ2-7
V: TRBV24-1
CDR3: CATSDFGGYEQYF

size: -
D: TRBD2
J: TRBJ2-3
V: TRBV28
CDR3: CAGSLGLAADTQYF

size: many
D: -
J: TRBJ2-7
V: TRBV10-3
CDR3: CAIRTRGDEQYF

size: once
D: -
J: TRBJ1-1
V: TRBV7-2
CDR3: CASSFLLASGTEAFF

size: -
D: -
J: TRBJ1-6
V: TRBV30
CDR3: CAWSGTPYNSPLHF

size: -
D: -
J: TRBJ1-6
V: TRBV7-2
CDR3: CASSPAGGAFSSPLHF

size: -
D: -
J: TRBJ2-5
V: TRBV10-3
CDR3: CATSLNRVQETQYF

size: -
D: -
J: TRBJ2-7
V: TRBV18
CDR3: CASSPTGQVYEQYF

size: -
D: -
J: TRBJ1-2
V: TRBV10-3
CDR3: CAITGGDGNYGYTF

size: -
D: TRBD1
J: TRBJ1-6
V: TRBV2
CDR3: CASNGQGTYNSPLHF

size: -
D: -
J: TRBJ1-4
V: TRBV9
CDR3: CASNAGRINEKLFF

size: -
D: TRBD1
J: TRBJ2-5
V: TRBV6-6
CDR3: CASSYSGDRGPETQYF

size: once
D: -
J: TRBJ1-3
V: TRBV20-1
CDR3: CGALSGNTIYF

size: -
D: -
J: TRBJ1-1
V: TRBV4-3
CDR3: CASSPGDVPWDEAFF

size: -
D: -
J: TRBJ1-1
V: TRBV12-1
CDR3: CASSSTWNTEAFF

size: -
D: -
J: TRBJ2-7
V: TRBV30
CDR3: CAWSVRGSLFYEQYF

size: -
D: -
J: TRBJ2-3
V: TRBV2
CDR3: CASGKGLSTDTQYF

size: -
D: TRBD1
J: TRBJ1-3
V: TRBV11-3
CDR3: CASSPRDRGNTIYF

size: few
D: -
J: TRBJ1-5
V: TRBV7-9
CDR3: CASSLGQNNQPQHF

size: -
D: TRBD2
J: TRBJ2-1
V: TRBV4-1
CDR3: CASSQRGAGVREQFF